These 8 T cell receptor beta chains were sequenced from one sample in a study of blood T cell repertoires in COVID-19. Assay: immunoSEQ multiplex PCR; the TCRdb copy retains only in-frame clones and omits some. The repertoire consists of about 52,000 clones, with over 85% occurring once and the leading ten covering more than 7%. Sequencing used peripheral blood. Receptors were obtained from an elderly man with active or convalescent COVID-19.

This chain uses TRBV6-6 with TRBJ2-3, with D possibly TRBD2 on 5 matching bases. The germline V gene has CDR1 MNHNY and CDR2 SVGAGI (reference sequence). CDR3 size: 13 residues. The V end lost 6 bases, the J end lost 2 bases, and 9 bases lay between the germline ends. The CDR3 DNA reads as TGTGCCAGCAGGGGAGAGCACACAGATACGCAGTATTTT. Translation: CASRGEHTDTQYF.

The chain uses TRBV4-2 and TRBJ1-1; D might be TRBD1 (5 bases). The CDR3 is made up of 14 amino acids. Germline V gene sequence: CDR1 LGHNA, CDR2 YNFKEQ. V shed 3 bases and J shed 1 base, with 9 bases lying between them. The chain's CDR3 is CASSHVDRNTEAFF. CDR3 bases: TGTGCCAGCAGCCACGTAGACAGGAACACTGAAGCTTTCTTT.

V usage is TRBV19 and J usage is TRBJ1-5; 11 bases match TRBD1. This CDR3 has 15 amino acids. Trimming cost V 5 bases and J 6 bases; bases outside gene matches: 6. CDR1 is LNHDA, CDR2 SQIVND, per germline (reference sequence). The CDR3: CASSVGTGGFQPQHF. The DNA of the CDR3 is TGTGCCAGTAGTGTCGGGACAGGGGGATTTCAGCCCCAGCATTTT.

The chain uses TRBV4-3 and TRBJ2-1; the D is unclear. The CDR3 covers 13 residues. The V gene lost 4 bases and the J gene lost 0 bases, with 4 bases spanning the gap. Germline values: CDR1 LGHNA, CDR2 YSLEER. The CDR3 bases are TGCGCCAGCAGCCTGAGCTCCTACAATGAGCAGTTCTTC. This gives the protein CASSLSSYNEQFF.

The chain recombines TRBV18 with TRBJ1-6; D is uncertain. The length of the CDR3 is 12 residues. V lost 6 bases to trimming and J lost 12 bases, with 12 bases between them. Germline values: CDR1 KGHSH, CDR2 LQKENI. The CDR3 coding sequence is TGTGCCAGCTCTCCCCTCGAGGGACCCCTCCACTTT. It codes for CASSPLEGPLHF.

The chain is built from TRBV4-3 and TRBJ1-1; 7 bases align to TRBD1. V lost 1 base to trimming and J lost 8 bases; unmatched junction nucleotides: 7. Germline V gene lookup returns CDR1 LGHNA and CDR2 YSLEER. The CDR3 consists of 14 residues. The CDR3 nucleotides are TGCGCCAGCAGCCAAGCTACAGGGGTAGGCGAAGCTTTCTTT. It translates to CASSQATGVGEAFF.

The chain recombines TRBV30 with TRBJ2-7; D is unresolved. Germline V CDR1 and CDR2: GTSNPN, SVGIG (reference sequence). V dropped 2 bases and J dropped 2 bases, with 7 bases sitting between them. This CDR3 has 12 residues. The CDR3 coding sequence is TGTGCCTGGAGTATATCGGCCTACGAGCAGTACTTC. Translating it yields CAWSISAYEQYF. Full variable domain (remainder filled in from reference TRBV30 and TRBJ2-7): SQTIHQWPATLVQPVGSPLSLECTVEGTSNPNLYWYRQAAGRGLQLLFYSVGIGQISSEVPQNLSASRPQDRQFILSSKKLLLSDSGFYLCAWSISAYEQYFGPGTRLTVT.

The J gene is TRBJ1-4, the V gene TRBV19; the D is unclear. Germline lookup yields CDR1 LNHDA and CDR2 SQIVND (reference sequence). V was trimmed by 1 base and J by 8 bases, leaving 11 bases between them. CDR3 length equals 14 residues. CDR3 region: CASSIGGGGEKLFF. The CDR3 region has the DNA TGTGCCAGTAGTATAGGAGGCGGTGGGGAAAAACTGTTTTTT.